Following are 32 T cell receptor beta chains from one sample sequenced in a study of blood T cell repertoires in COVID-19. The data were produced by immunoSEQ multiplex PCR, yet TCRdb's version contains in-frame clones alone and is incomplete. The top ten clones hold about 2.1% of a sample with some 190,000 clones, 89% of them seen once. The specimen was PBMCs or T cells enriched from blood (not recorded which). These receptors all stem from a middle-aged woman with acute COVID-19.

This chain joins TRBV18 and TRBJ1-5, with 7 positions matching TRBD1. Unmatched junction bases numbered 11, after V lost 4 bases and J lost 5 bases. The CDR3 loop spans 16 amino acids. CDR1 and CDR2 (germline): KGHSH, LQKENI. CDR3: CASSRFSGTDDQPQHF. The CDR3, as DNA: TGTGCCAGCTCACGTTTTTCCGGGACAGATGATCAGCCCCAGCATTTT.

The count of this clone is one. V gene TRBV4-1 combines with J gene TRBJ1-5; tentatively, D is TRBD1 (6 bases). With 0 bases removed from V and 5 bases from J, the gap between germline ends came to 14 bases. Germline V gene lookup returns CDR1 MGHRA and CDR2 YSYEKL. This CDR3 is built from 16 residues. The chain's CDR3 is CASSQEPNRADQPQHF. The CDR3 DNA reads TGCGCCAGCAGCCAAGAACCAAACAGGGCTGATCAGCCCCAGCATTTT.

This clone occurred once. J is TRBJ2-5 and V is TRBV5-4, with TRBD1 identical over 11 bases. The CDR3 consists of 12 residues. With V trimmed by 7 bases and J by 5 bases, 1 base remained unmatched. CDR1 and CDR2 from the germline V gene are SGHNT and YYREEE (reference sequence). In DNA form, the CDR3 reads TGTGCCAGCGGGACAGGGGGGGAGACCCAGTACTTC. This sequence encodes CASGTGGETQYF.

The chain combines TRBV18 with TRBJ1-1; a weak D match, TRBD1 (6 bases). CDR3 length equals 14 residues. Germline CDR1 KGHSH, CDR2 LQKENI. V gave up 6 bases and J gave up 2 bases, with 13 bases separating them. The CDR3 loop reads CASSLQGLNTEAFF. CDR3 coding DNA: TGTGCCAGCTCTCTACAGGGATTAAACACTGAAGCTTTCTTT.

The V call is TRBV3-1 (or the pseudogene TRBV3-2), the J call TRBJ1-1; possible D gene TRBD1, 6 bases. CDR1 is LGHDT and CDR2 is YNNKEL in the germline V gene (reference sequence). Trimming shortened V by 4 bases and J by 2 bases, and 14 bases separated the two germline ends. CDR3 length equals 15 residues. DNA of the CDR3: TGTGCCAGCAGCCGCACCGGGACACCCAACACTGAAGCTTTCTTT. It codes for CASSRTGTPNTEAFF.

The table lists this clone with a few counts. The chain recombines TRBV5-4 with TRBJ2-2, with 9 bases fitting TRBD1. V was pared by 4 bases and J by 7 bases, with 11 bases of the junction left unmatched. The CDR3 loop spans 16 amino acids. Germline CDR1 and CDR2: SGHNT and YYREEE (reference sequence). DNA of the CDR3: TGTGCCAGCAGCCAAACCTCGGGACAGGGTGGCGGGGAGCTGTTTTTT. This gives the protein CASSQTSGQGGGELFF.

V and J are TRBV4-1 and TRBJ2-7; TRBD2 agrees at 12 bases. The trim removed 2 bases at V and 3 bases at J, leaving 5 bases unmatched. Germline V CDR1 and CDR2: MGHRA, YSYEKL. The CDR3 runs 16 residues. The CDR3 spells CASSQTTSGSLYEQYF. The CDR3 region has the DNA TGCGCCAGCAGCCAAACGACTAGCGGGAGCCTCTACGAGCAGTACTTC.

This rearrangement joins TRBV28 to TRBJ1-5; TRBD1 matches 9 bases. J gave up 9 bases and V 3 bases, and 18 bases lay outside the gene matches. CDR1 MDHEN and CDR2 SYDVKM come from the germline V gene. This CDR3 region has 18 residues. This chain's CDR3 is CASSFSRGRTGDKAPQHF. The CDR3 DNA follows: TGTGCCAGCAGTTTTAGTAGAGGACGGACAGGGGATAAGGCGCCCCAGCATTTT.

This chain joins TRBV9 and TRBJ1-1; D remains unclear. In germline, CDR1 is SGDLS, CDR2 YYNGEE. With 1 base removed from V and 4 bases from J, the gap between germline ends came to 11 bases. There are 14 residues in the CDR3. CDR3: CASSVKDYGTEAFF. In nucleotides, the CDR3 is TGTGCCAGCAGCGTAAAGGACTACGGCACTGAAGCTTTCTTT.

Here the CDR3 reads CASSPSGRRGQPQHF. CDR3 DNA: TGTGCCAGCAGCCCATCCGGCAGGCGGGGGCAGCCCCAGCATTTT. This chain links TRBV9 with TRBJ1-5; D is possibly TRBD1 (5 bases). With 4 bases removed from V and 7 bases from J, the gap between germline ends came to 18 bases. The CDR3 runs 15 residues. Germline V CDR1 and CDR2: SGDLS, YYNGEE.

The chain links TRBV30 to TRBJ1-2; D is undetermined. CDR3 length equals 14 residues. Germline CDR1 is GTSNPN and CDR2 is SVGIG (reference sequence). With 3 bases removed from V and 6 bases from J, the gap between germline ends came to 17 bases. CDR3 bases: TGTGCCTGGAGCGCCGGCCGGTGGCGGGATGGCTACACCTTC. Amino acids: CAWSAGRWRDGYTF.

V is TRBV28 and J is TRBJ1-5; the match to TRBD1 covers 12 bases. V lost 5 bases to trimming and J lost 5 bases; unmatched junction nucleotides: 7. This CDR3 comprises 16 residues. Per the germline V gene, CDR1 is MDHEN and CDR2 is SYDVKM. CDR3 in DNA: TGTGCCAGCAGTCGACCGGGACAGGGGGCCTATCAGCCCCAGCATTTT. Its protein product is CASSRPGQGAYQPQHF.

This rearrangement joins TRBV27 to TRBJ2-7, with 7 nucleotides matching TRBD2. The CDR3 is 13 residues long. Looked up from germline, CDR1 is MNHEY and CDR2 is SMNVEV (reference sequence). Trimming took 4 bases from V and 3 from J; bases not matched to a gene: 3. CDR3 bases: TGTGCCAGCAGTTCTAGGGACTACTACGAGCAGTACTTC. Encoded protein: CASSSRDYYEQYF.

This chain links TRBV13 with TRBJ2-5, with TRBD2 as a possible D gene (6 bases). The CDR3 covers 13 residues. Germline CDR1 is PRHDT and CDR2 is FYEKMQ (reference sequence). V lost 2 bases and J 3 bases, leaving 7 bases between the germline ends. CDR3 DNA: TGTGCCAGCAGCTTATGGGGGGAAGAGACCCAGTACTTC. This gives the protein CASSLWGEETQYF.

V gene TRBV4-1 combines with J gene TRBJ2-3; a weak D match, TRBD2 (6 bases). The ends were cut back, 2 bases at V and 5 bases at J, with 11 bases in the middle. The CDR3 is 14 residues long. Germline values: CDR1 MGHRA, CDR2 YSYEKL. The CDR3 sequence is CASSQLLAIDTQYF. DNA for the CDR3: TGCGCCAGCAGCCAATTACTAGCTATAGATACGCAGTATTTT.

DNA of the CDR3: TGTGCCAGTAGTTCCGCCCCTACTGGAAACACCATATATTTT. As protein: CASSSAPTGNTIYF. This chain connects TRBV19 to TRBJ1-3; D call uncertain. The V gene lost 5 bases and the J gene lost 2 bases, with 10 bases spanning the gap. The V gene's germline CDR1 is LNHDA and CDR2 SQIVND (reference sequence). The CDR3 extends over 14 amino acids.

The V gene is TRBV19, the J gene TRBJ2-4, with D maybe TRBD1 (6 bases). V was pared by 4 bases and J by 0 bases, with 13 bases between. This CDR3 contains 16 residues. The V gene's germline CDR1 is LNHDA and CDR2 SQIVND (reference sequence). The CDR3, as DNA: TGTGCCAGTAGTACTCGGGACACCTTAGCCAAAAACATTCAGTACTTC. It encodes CASSTRDTLAKNIQYF.

The V call is TRBV6-1, the J call TRBJ1-6; 7 bases are shared with TRBD1. Germline CDR1 and CDR2: MNHNS and SASEGT. This CDR3 comprises 16 residues. V lost 3 bases and J lost 7; bases outside the gene matches: 9. The CDR3 DNA follows: TGTGCCAGCAGTGAGGCCGGGACAGCATCAAATTCACCCCTCCACTTT. It translates to CASSEAGTASNSPLHF.

This chain uses TRBV25-1 with TRBJ1-1, with TRBD1 identical over 9 bases. The junction had 17 bases not matched to a gene; V was cut back by 8 bases and J by 1 base. Per germline, CDR1 MGHDK and CDR2 SYGVNS. This CDR3 is built from 18 residues. CDR3 in DNA: TGTGCCAGCCGAAAATCGGGACAGGGTTTGGGTAAGAACACTGAAGCTTTCTTT. Translation: CASRKSGQGLGKNTEAFF.

CDR3 residues: CASSLKPGLAPSTSTDTQYF. DNA for the CDR3: TGTGCCAGCAGTTTAAAACCGGGACTAGCTCCTTCTACTAGCACAGATACGCAGTATTTT. V and J are TRBV27 and TRBJ2-3; 9 bases line up with TRBD2. The CDR3 sequence is 20 residues long. Germline V gives CDR1 MNHEY, CDR2 SMNVEV (reference sequence). V lost 2 bases and J lost 0; bases outside the gene matches: 15.

This clone appeared once. The chain carries TRBV14 and TRBJ1-5; TRBD1 matches 11 bases. The CDR3 runs to 18 residues. V trimming: 0 bases; J trimming: 5 bases; junction bases outside the gene matches: 9. Germline-derived CDR1 and CDR2 are SGHDN and FVKESK. The CDR3: CASSQDRARDRGDQPQHF. CDR3 sequence (DNA): TGTGCCAGCAGCCAAGATCGCGCCCGGGACAGGGGGGATCAGCCCCAGCATTTT.

The V call is TRBV7-9, the J call TRBJ2-7, with TRBD1 identical over 9 bases. Germline lookup yields CDR1 SEHNR and CDR2 FQNEAQ (reference sequence). CDR3 size: 15 residues. V gave up 4 bases and J gave up 3 bases; unmatched junction bases: 7. CDR3 coding DNA: TGTGCCAGCAGCTCCCCCGGACAGGGGATCTACGAGCAGTACTTC. Translated, it gives CASSSPGQGIYEQYF.

This chain joins TRBV19 and TRBJ1-5; no definite D call. Trimming took 2 bases from V and 4 from J, leaving 15 bases between them. The CDR3 consists of 16 residues. CDR1 is LNHDA and CDR2 is SQIVND in the germline V gene (reference sequence). The CDR3 sequence: CASSIPTGRKNQPQHF. In DNA form, the CDR3 reads TGTGCCAGTAGTATACCCACCGGCAGGAAGAATCAGCCCCAGCATTTT. The full variable domain, its missing parts supplied by reference TRBV19 and TRBJ1-5, is DGGITQSPKYLFRKEGQNVTLSCEQNLNHDAMYWYRQDPGQGLRLIYYSQIVNDFQKGDIAEGYSVSREKKESFPLTVTSAQKNPTAFYLCASSIPTGRKNQPQHFGDGTRLSIL.

The chain recombines TRBV4-1 with TRBJ2-7; D is undetermined. The germline gives CDR1 MGHRA, CDR2 YSYEKL. CDR3 length equals 15 residues. With 4 bases removed from V and 5 bases from J, the gap between germline ends came to 18 bases. CDR3 residues: CASSPFFARVDEQYF. The CDR3 nucleotides are TGCGCCAGCAGCCCCTTTTTCGCCCGGGTTGACGAGCAGTACTTC.

The V and J genes are TRBV13 and TRBJ2-1, with 10 bases aligning to TRBD2. V trimming: 2 bases; J trimming: 5 bases; junction bases outside the gene matches: 0. There are 14 residues in the CDR3. CDR1 is PRHDT and CDR2 is FYEKMQ in the germline V gene (reference sequence). Here the CDR3 DNA reads TGTGCCAGCAGCTTACTAGCGGGAGACAATGAGCAGTTCTTC. It specifies CASSLLAGDNEQFF. The full variable domain, its missing parts supplied by reference TRBV13 and TRBJ2-1, is AAGVIQSPRHLIKEKRETATLKCYPIPRHDTVYWYQQGPGQDPQFLISFYEKMQSDKGSIPDRFSAQQFSDYHSELNMSSLELGDSALYFCASSLLAGDNEQFFGPGTRLTVL.

The CDR3 reads CASRGEVTYNEQFF. The CDR3 nucleotides read TGTGCCAGCAGAGGGGAGGTGACCTACAATGAGCAGTTCTTC. This chain links TRBV2 with TRBJ2-1; possibly TRBD2 for D (6 bases). CDR1 and CDR2 from the germline V gene are SNHLY and FYNNEI. V shed 6 bases and J shed 2 bases, with 11 bases lying between them. This CDR3 has 14 residues.

This chain uses TRBV3-1 (or the pseudogene TRBV3-2) with TRBJ1-4; 11 bases map to TRBD1. With 4 bases clipped from V and 7 bases from J, the junction kept 5 bases outside the gene matches. Per germline, CDR1 LGHDT and CDR2 YNNKEL (reference sequence). The CDR3 length is 15 residues. This CDR3 is CASSLSGTGGEKLFF. CDR3 sequence (DNA): TGTGCCAGCAGCCTCTCCGGGACAGGGGGTGAAAAACTGTTTTTT.

This clone was counted between two and nine times. J is TRBJ1-2 and V is TRBV19; weak D call: TRBD1 (5 bases). This CDR3 comprises 15 residues. Germline CDR1 is LNHDA and CDR2 is SQIVND (reference sequence). The V gene lost 6 bases and the J gene lost 6 bases, with 20 bases spanning the gap. The CDR3 coding sequence is TGTGCCAGTAGCTCCAGGGTCCGATCTCTAGATGGCTACACCTTC. This encodes CASSSRVRSLDGYTF.

The chain combines TRBV2 with TRBJ1-1; D ambiguous. V was pared by 3 bases and J by 4 bases, with 9 bases between. The CDR3 is 13 residues long. Germline CDR1 and CDR2: SNHLY and FYNNEI. CDR3 region: CASSDRWATEAFF. DNA of the CDR3: TGTGCCAGCAGTGATAGGTGGGCCACTGAAGCTTTCTTT.

This rearrangement joins TRBV3-1 (or the pseudogene TRBV3-2) to TRBJ1-5, with 9 bases aligning to TRBD1. V shed 4 bases, J shed 2 bases, and the junction held 12 bases outside the gene matches. The CDR3 extends over 18 amino acids. Germline assignment: CDR1 LGHDT and CDR2 YNNKEL (reference sequence). CDR3 sequence reads: CASSPGVGRDRGNQPQHF. DNA of the CDR3: TGTGCCAGCAGCCCCGGAGTCGGCCGGGACAGGGGCAATCAGCCCCAGCATTTT.

The V and J genes are TRBV14 and TRBJ2-3; possible D gene TRBD2, 6 bases. With 0 bases removed from V and 4 bases from J, the gap between germline ends came to 17 bases. The CDR3 extends over 17 amino acids. CDR1 and CDR2 (germline): SGHDN, FVKESK. The CDR3 nucleotides read TGTGCCAGCAGCCAAGATCCGCTTCGGGCGGGACCAGATACGCAGTATTTT. The encoded protein is CASSQDPLRAGPDTQYF.

This clone has just a few counts. This sequence joins TRBV2 and TRBJ2-5; no clear D. Trimming took off 4 bases at V and 5 bases at J, with 8 bases between the two ends. Germline CDR1 and CDR2: SNHLY and FYNNEI. The CDR3 totals 12 residues. CDR3 in amino acids: CASSGSLETQYF. CDR3 in DNA: TGTGCCAGCAGTGGATCACTTGAGACCCAGTACTTC.